Sequencing of this T cell receptor beta chain was carried out in a study of cytomegalovirus exposure and HLA in healthy donors (dated by TCRdb to between 2016 and 2019). In the study overall: A later analysis indicated that the 90 to 150 validation repertoires were generated on the platform also employed for the approximately 670 repertoires of the first cohort. The study aimed to test whether signatures of past pathogen exposure could be identified by cataloging public T cell receptors. A separate validation cohort of approximately 130 different subjects was used in addition to the approximately 700-subject first cohort. To predict cytomegalovirus infection status, the study brought together high-throughput TCR immunosequencing, statistical association of individual TCRs with disease status, and machine learning. Results the study describes overall, beyond this receptor: Of the cluster scores, roughly 95% were above 0 in a later analysis, which found that TCRs clustered in the first cohort also tended to co-occur in the 120 or so validation repertoires. Across donors, most TCR sequences were observed very rarely, whereas some public TCRs were present in many individuals. In both the original and validation cohorts, the classifier was reported to diagnose cytomegalovirus status with high specificity and sensitivity. The authors suggested that the approach could potentially be generalized to other disease states and immunological phenotypes. A total of around 150 TCR beta chains were listed by the study as associated with cytomegalovirus. The validation cohort had no HLA typing available for a later analysis, so co-occurrence within that cohort was assessed over all 120 or so repertoires. A few of the identified cytomegalovirus-associated TCR beta chains were confirmed in vitro to be specific for cytomegalovirus antigens.

Notes on this clone: It lacks a known antigen. No clone much larger than this one lies a single base away; base qualities are absent.

The receptor library was made with the immunoSEQ multiplex PCR assay. On the authors' methods: A statistical classification framework was built for diagnosing cytomegalovirus status from the catalog of TCR beta chain sequences. Held by TCRdb, this immuneACCESS table contains in-frame sequences only and omits some clones. Under half of the omission traces to an unresolved V gene where checked; the cause of the rest is unknown. For V, J and clone size, that table is used; D and trimming come from the DNA. Counted in this sample were some 61,000 clones; around 97% of them appeared once. The top ten clonotypes cover roughly 1.6% of the sample. The donors were included in the validation cohort of roughly 130 subjects, a group kept apart from the roughly 670-subject first cohort. V lost 5 bases and J lost 8 bases; the stretch between them is 12 bases long. Via the germline V gene, CDR1 is MDHEN and CDR2 SYDVKM. The CDR3, from cysteine to phenylalanine, totals 13 residues. This entry keeps only the CDR3 DNA: 39 bases, framed from base 1.

Sequencing was carried out using PBMCs. This clonotype was sampled from a woman aged 18 to 35 in good health and CMV-seropositive. The chain was built from TRBV28 and TRBJ2-2; tentative D gene TRBD1, with 6 bases matching. The nucleotides are TGTGCCAGCAGTCCGCCGACAGGTGGGGAGCTGTTTTTT. Its product reads: CASSPPTGGELFF.